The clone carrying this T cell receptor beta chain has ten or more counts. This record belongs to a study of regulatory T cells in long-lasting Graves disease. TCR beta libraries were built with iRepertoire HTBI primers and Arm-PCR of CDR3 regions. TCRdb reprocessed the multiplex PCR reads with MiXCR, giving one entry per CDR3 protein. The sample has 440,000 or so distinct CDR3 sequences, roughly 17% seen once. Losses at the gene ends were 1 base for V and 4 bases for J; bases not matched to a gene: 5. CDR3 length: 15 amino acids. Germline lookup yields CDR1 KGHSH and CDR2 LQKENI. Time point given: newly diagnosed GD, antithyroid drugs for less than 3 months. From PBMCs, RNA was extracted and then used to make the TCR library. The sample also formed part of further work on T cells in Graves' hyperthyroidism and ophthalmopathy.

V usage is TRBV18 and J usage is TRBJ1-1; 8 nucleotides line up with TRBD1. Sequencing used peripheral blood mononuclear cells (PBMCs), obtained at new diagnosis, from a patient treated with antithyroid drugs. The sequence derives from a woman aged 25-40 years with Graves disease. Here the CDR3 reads CASSPRWGQVTEAFF. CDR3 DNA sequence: TGTGCCAGCTCACCACGATGGGGACAGGTCACTGAAGCTTTCTTT.